This TCR beta chain derives from a study of siplizumab effects on memory and regulatory T cells. General study findings and limits: Mappable CD4+ clones that were alloreactive averaged approximately 69% Treg-derived with siplizumab versus roughly 27% in controls. The naive T cell population seemed more diverse than memory cells and seemed a major contributor to the alloresponse.

The data were produced by immunoSEQ multiplex PCR, yet TCRdb's version contains in-frame clones alone and is incomplete. The sample has approximately 91,000 clones; around 95% are singletons. V dropped 0 bases and J dropped 5; count of bases not matched to a gene: 10. CDR1 LNHDA and CDR2 SQIVND come from the germline V gene (reference sequence). The CDR3 sequence is 17 residues long. A word on this clone: What it recognizes is unknown.

Sequencing input: CD8+ T cells sorted from blood. The sequence was obtained from a human donor in good health. The V and J genes are TRBV19 and TRBJ1-1; TRBD1 agrees at 9 bases. The CDR3 loop is CASSIDLWGTGLTEAFF. CDR3 DNA: TGTGCCAGTAGTATAGATCTATGGGGGACAGGGTTAACTGAAGCTTTCTTT.